This entry is about one T cell receptor (beta chain). This sample was taken from a study of blood T cell repertoires in COVID-19. Here immunoSEQ multiplex PCR was the method, and the copy in TCRdb shows in-frame clones only, minus some. The sample lists roughly 230,000 clones; 80% to 90% were seen once. The receptor's source is a woman aged 35 to 49 who had recovered from COVID-19. The sample comprised peripheral blood.

CDR3 in DNA: TGTGCCAGCAGTTCCATAAACACACAGCCCCAGCATTTT. Its translation is CASSSINTQPQHF. The chain is built from TRBV28 and TRBJ1-5; D is undetermined. The V end was cut by 4 bases, the J end by 7 bases, with 11 bases between. CDR3 length: 13 amino acids. Per germline, CDR1 MDHEN and CDR2 SYDVKM. Drawing the rest from reference TRBV28 and TRBJ1-5, the complete variable domain is DVKVTQSSRYLVKRTGEKVFLECVQDMDHENMFWYRQDPGLGLRLIYFSYDVKMKEKGDIPEGYSVSREKKERFSLILESASTNQTSMYLCASSSINTQPQHFGDGTRLSIL.